The clone carrying this T cell receptor beta chain was counted a few times. The data were taken from a study of blood T cell repertoires in COVID-19. Study details: COVID-19 samples from acute and convalescent phases originated in the United States, Italy and Spain. PBMCs, B-cell-depleted T cells, or T cells provided the cDNA or gDNA that made up the material.

The germline gives CDR1 SQVTM, CDR2 ANQGSEA. J lost 4 bases, V lost 1 base, and 6 bases had no gene match. This CDR3 region has 17 residues. Methods used by the authors: By means of reference gene primer amplification, nucleated cell counts were estimated. The table came from immunoSEQ multiplex PCR; TCRdb's copy has only in-frame clones and leaves some out. For V, J and clone size, that table is used; D and trimming come from the DNA. Of over 250,000 clones in the sample, about 70% were seen once. This chain uses TRBV29-1 with TRBJ2-2; 13 positions agree with TRBD2. Sequenced input: peripheral blood. The sequence was collected from a woman aged 80 or over with acute or convalescent COVID-19. The CDR3 is CSVEGTSGSGGTGELFF. CDR3 DNA: TGCAGCGTTGAAGGGACTAGCGGGAGTGGGGGCACCGGGGAGCTGTTTTTT.